One sample yielded the 9 T cell receptor beta chains listed below, sequenced in a study of CD8 T cells in ankylosing spondylitis. TCRdb redid the calling of the 5' RACE reads with MiXCR, one entry per CDR3 protein. The sample contains 250,000 to 300,000 distinct CDR3 sequences, around 19% of which appear only once. Sequenced material: blood, either unsorted or a sorted T cell fraction (not recorded which). The receptors come from a male donor with ankylosing spondylitis or in good health (not recorded which).

Here the CDR3 DNA reads TGCAGTGCTAGAGTTGGCGGGCCGACTAATGAAAAACTGTTTTTT. Its protein is CSARVGGPTNEKLFF. The chain has TRBV20-1 and TRBJ1-4; D unclear. V gave up 1 base and J gave up 2 bases, with 11 bases separating them. The CDR3 consists of 15 residues. In germline, CDR1 is DFQATT, CDR2 SNEGSKA (reference sequence).

This sequence joins TRBV12-3 or TRBV12-4 and TRBJ2-2; possibly TRBD1 for D (5 bases). The CDR3 length is 14 residues. The ends were cut back, 6 bases at V and 6 bases at J, with 14 bases in the middle. CDR3 coding DNA: TGTGCCAGCAGGGGGCAGGCCTTCGCCGGGGAGCTGTTTTTT. Amino acids: CASRGQAFAGELFF.

V is TRBV20-1 and J is TRBJ2-1; 12 bases are a match to TRBD2. Germline trimming cut 4 bases from V and 7 bases from J; bases unmatched to any gene: 8. CDR3 length: 15 residues. In germline, CDR1 is DFQATT, CDR2 SNEGSKA (reference sequence). CDR3 in DNA: TGCAGTGCTACTAATCTAGCGGGAGGGCCGAATGAGCAGTTCTTC. This gives the protein CSATNLAGGPNEQFF.

This chain uses TRBV9 with TRBJ2-3; maybe TRBD2 (6 bases). The CDR3 loop spans 15 amino acids. Germline values: CDR1 SGDLS, CDR2 YYNGEE. Trimming left V 0 bases short and J 0 bases short, with 8 bases between. The CDR3 DNA reads as TGTGCCAGCAGCGTAGTTAGCGGAAGCACAGATACGCAGTATTTT. It yields the protein CASSVVSGSTDTQYF.

This chain uses TRBV5-1 with TRBJ2-3, with D unresolved. Germline CDR1 and CDR2: SGHRS and YFSETQ. The CDR3 consists of 14 residues. Deletions cut 2 bases from V and 6 bases from J, with 13 bases between. The CDR3 DNA reads as TGCGCCAGCAGCTTTCGTGAGGAGAGGGATACGCAGTATTTT. As protein: CASSFREERDTQYF.

A few counts support this clonotype. The CDR3 DNA reads as TGTGCCAGCAGTTTCCCGGCAGGGGTCGATGGCGGCACTGAAGCTTTCTTT. This sequence encodes CASSFPAGVDGGTEAFF. J is TRBJ1-1 and V is TRBV28; TRBD1 might be the D (6 bases). Germline V gives CDR1 MDHEN, CDR2 SYDVKM. The CDR3 extends over 17 amino acids. V gave up 3 bases and J gave up 4 bases, with 21 bases separating them.

This clonotype appeared a few times. The V and J genes are TRBV6-5 and TRBJ2-5; 8 nucleotides agree with TRBD1. Trimming cost V 4 bases and J 5 bases; bases outside gene matches: 9. The germline CDR1 and CDR2 sequences are MNHEY and SVGAGI. The CDR3 has 15 residues. CDR3 protein: CASSWSGQGVETQYF. CDR3 DNA sequence: TGTGCCAGCAGTTGGTCCGGACAGGGCGTGGAGACCCAGTACTTC.

This clonotype was seen only a few times. V is TRBV10-2 and J is TRBJ1-4; D remains unclear. Germline loops: CDR1 WSHSY, CDR2 SAAADI. The V end lost 6 bases, the J end lost 2 bases, and 13 bases lay between the germline ends. The CDR3 length is 15 residues. The CDR3 DNA reads as TGCGCCAGCAGGCCAGGACGGATTACTAATGAAAAACTGTTTTTT. Its protein product is CASRPGRITNEKLFF.

This clonotype was observed many times. The rearrangement links TRBV7-3 to TRBJ2-5; D might be TRBD2 (6 bases). Germline V gives CDR1 SGHTA, CDR2 FQGTGA. The V end lost 5 bases, the J end lost 4 bases, and 14 bases lay between the germline ends. This CDR3 spans 14 amino acids. CDR3 in DNA: TGTGCCAGCAGCCCCGCTAGCGATCCAGAGACCCAGTACTTC. It translates to CASSPASDPETQYF.